This T cell receptor (beta chain) is drawn from a study of T cells in localized non-small cell lung cancer. The CDR3 length is 14 residues. V gave up 4 bases and J gave up 1 base; unmatched junction bases: 1. CDR1 and CDR2 from the germline V gene are LNHDA and SQIVND (reference sequence). On this clone: The antigen is undetermined.

TCRdb's table, derived via immunoSEQ multiplex PCR, lists solely in-frame clones and lacks some. Of roughly 15,000 clones in the sample, approximately 85% are singletons; the top ten hold approximately 23%. Study-wide results and limits: Sequencing was limited to one tumor region, leaving the possibility of heterogeneity open. It was uninvolved adjacent lung that showed the highest T cell clonality, exceeding tumor. Median around 62 top-100 tumor clones were shared with paired adjacent lung.

The V gene is TRBV19, the J gene TRBJ1-1, with 9 bases fitting TRBD1. The source is a male donor older than 55 with stage I lung adenocarcinoma. The source material was peripheral blood, sampled before any cancer treatment. CDR3 sequence reads: CASSRDRENTEAFF. DNA for the CDR3: TGTGCCAGTAGTAGGGACAGGGAGAACACTGAAGCTTTCTTT.